This entry lists 29 T cell receptor beta chains sequenced from one sample in a study of CD8 T cells in ankylosing spondylitis. TCRdb recomputed calls from the 5' RACE reads with MiXCR, one row per CDR3 protein. The sample contains fewer than 350,000 distinct CDR3 sequences, approximately 10% of which appear only once. Specimen: blood, either unsorted or a sorted T cell fraction (not recorded which). All receptors come from a female donor with ankylosing spondylitis or in good health (not recorded which).

This chain uses TRBV9 with TRBJ2-5, with D possibly matching TRBD2 (6 bases). Trimming removed 3 bases from V and 5 bases from J, with 11 bases in between. The germline gives CDR1 SGDLS, CDR2 YYNGEE. This CDR3 comprises 13 residues. The CDR3 region is CASSEGSGETQYF. The CDR3 DNA sequence: TGTGCCAGCAGCGAAGGCAGCGGGGAGACCCAGTACTTC.

The table lists this clonotype with many counts. The chain links TRBV20-1 to TRBJ2-7; D possibly corresponds to TRBD2 (6 bases). Per the germline V gene, CDR1 is DFQATT and CDR2 is SNEGSKA (reference sequence). The CDR3 covers 13 residues. Deletions cut 4 bases from V and 2 bases from J, with 12 bases between. The CDR3 coding sequence is TGCAGTGCTAAAATGGCGGGGACCTACGAGCAGTACTTC. Residues: CSAKMAGTYEQYF.

This clonotype was seen a few times. This sequence joins TRBV25-1 and TRBJ1-5, with unresolved D. The germline V and J ends were trimmed by 2 bases and 5 bases, with 10 bases remaining between them. Per the germline V gene, CDR1 is MGHDK and CDR2 is SYGVNS. The CDR3 loop spans 14 amino acids. CDR3 DNA sequence: TGTGCCAGCAGTGAAAGTGGGTCTCATCAGCCCCAGCATTTT. Protein: CASSESGSHQPQHF.

This clonotype was detected many times. The rearrangement joins TRBV20-1 to TRBJ2-7; 7 bases map to TRBD1. CDR3 length: 12 amino acids. The ends lost 6 bases at V and 6 bases at J; junction bases unmatched: 8. The germline gives CDR1 DFQATT, CDR2 SNEGSKA (reference sequence). CDR3 in DNA: TGCAGTGCCCGATGGACAGGTCCCGAGCAGTACTTC. This encodes CSARWTGPEQYF.

In this sample, this clonotype turned up many times. The gene calls are TRBV12-3 or TRBV12-4 and TRBJ1-1; no firm D call. The CDR3 is 13 residues long. V was trimmed by 2 bases and J by 5 bases, leaving 9 bases between them. CDR3 sequence (DNA): TGTGCCAGCAGTTTACCCCAGGTTACTGAAGCTTTCTTT. Translated: CASSLPQVTEAFF.

This clonotype was detected a few times. The chain is built from TRBV14 and TRBJ2-1; D not certain. Germline CDR1 and CDR2: SGHDN and FVKESK. The length of the CDR3 is 16 residues. Trimming left V 4 bases short and J 0 bases short, with 13 bases between. DNA for the CDR3: TGTGCCAGCAGCCCAACCAGACCCAGCTCCTACAATGAGCAGTTCTTC. Residues: CASSPTRPSSYNEQFF.

This clonotype was seen at least ten times. The rearrangement uses TRBV5-1 and TRBJ1-2, with D tentatively TRBD1 (5 bases). The CDR3 extends over 14 amino acids. Germline CDR1 reads SGHRS; CDR2 reads YFSETQ. V was trimmed by 3 bases and J by 6 bases, leaving 15 bases between them. The CDR3 loop reads CASSSPGELNGYTF. The CDR3 DNA reads as TGCGCCAGCAGCTCCCCGGGGGAGCTTAATGGCTACACCTTC.

This clonotype was recorded at least ten times. Written as DNA, the CDR3 is TGTGCCAGCAGTATCCGACAGGCGTCTATGGAGCCCCAGCATTTT. Translation: CASSIRQASMEPQHF. J is TRBJ1-5 and V is TRBV2, with a weak D call TRBD1 (6 bases). V lost 5 bases and J 8 bases, leaving 19 bases between the germline ends. This CDR3 is 15 amino acids long. Per germline, CDR1 SNHLY and CDR2 FYNNEI.

This chain links TRBV20-1 with TRBJ2-7, with 10 bases that match TRBD1. This CDR3 spans 14 amino acids. Germline CDR1 reads DFQATT; CDR2 reads SNEGSKA (reference sequence). The J segment lost 5 bases and the V segment lost 0 bases, leaving 4 bases of the junction unmatched. The CDR3 coding sequence is TGCAGTGCTAGAGATGGGACAGGGGTGGACGAGCAGTACTTC. Translated, it gives CSARDGTGVDEQYF.

In this sample, this clonotype turned up many times. This chain uses TRBV10-3 with TRBJ1-5; 9 positions agree with TRBD1. Losses at the gene ends were 0 bases for V and 11 bases for J; bases not matched to a gene: 8. The germline V gene encodes CDR1 ENHRY and CDR2 SYGVKD. This CDR3 region has 15 residues. DNA of the CDR3: TGTGCCATCAGTGAGTCGGGACAGGGTCTCACGTCCCAGCATTTT. This translates into CAISESGQGLTSQHF.

The rearrangement uses TRBV28 and TRBJ2-5; TRBD2 aligns across 12 bases. The V segment lost 4 bases and the J segment 4 bases; nucleotides outside the gene matches: 4. CDR1 and CDR2 from the germline V gene are MDHEN and SYDVKM. This CDR3 is built from 15 residues. Written as DNA, the CDR3 is TGTGCCAGCAGTTCCAGACTAGCGGGAGTAGAGACCCAGTACTTC. It is translated as CASSSRLAGVETQYF.

This clonotype has at least ten counts. V and J are TRBV20-1 and TRBJ1-6, with D hard to call. Trimming removed 0 bases at V and 0 bases at J, with 15 bases between. CDR3 length: 18 amino acids. The germline V gene encodes CDR1 DFQATT and CDR2 SNEGSKA (reference sequence). The CDR3 nucleotides are TGCAGTGCTAGAGATGGTAGGATCGAGAGCTCCTATAATTCACCCCTCCACTTT. This codes for CSARDGRIESSYNSPLHF.

This clonotype was counted ten times or more. This chain joins TRBV29-1 and TRBJ2-1; D possibly corresponds to TRBD1 (6 bases). CDR3 size: 12 residues. The V gene lost 6 bases and the J gene lost 8 bases, with 14 bases spanning the gap. CDR1 is SQVTM, CDR2 ANQGSEA, per germline. In DNA, the CDR3 is TGCAGCGTCCTCAAACAGGGACATGAGCAGTTCTTC. Protein sequence: CSVLKQGHEQFF.

The chain recombines TRBV24-1 with TRBJ2-1; a weak D match, TRBD2 (6 bases). The V and J ends lost 6 bases and 7 bases respectively, with 18 bases between them. The CDR3 is 15 residues long. CDR1 is KGHDR, CDR2 SFDVKD, per germline. This CDR3 is CATSPGLYSANEQFF. DNA for the CDR3: TGTGCCACCAGTCCGGGACTTTACTCGGCTAATGAGCAGTTCTTC.

The CDR3 bases are TGTGCCAGCAGTTCCACCAGAACTAGCGGGAGGGCCGGGAACCTCAATGAGCAGTTCTTC. Translation gives CASSSTRTSGRAGNLNEQFF. V is TRBV2 and J is TRBJ2-1; TRBD2 matches 13 bases. V was pared by 5 bases and J by 6 bases, with 19 bases of the junction left unmatched. The germline CDR1 and CDR2 sequences are SNHLY and FYNNEI. The CDR3 contains 20 residues.

This clonotype was recorded many times. This chain uses TRBV5-5 with TRBJ2-2, with unresolved D. Germline CDR1 and CDR2: SGHKS and YYEKEE (reference sequence). The CDR3 sequence is 13 residues long. The V end was cut by 4 bases, the J end by 7 bases, with 11 bases between. The CDR3, as DNA: TGTGCCAGCAGCGAATTCAGGAGCGGGGAGCTGTTTTTT. Amino acid sequence: CASSEFRSGELFF. Together with reference TRBV5-5 and TRBJ2-2, the CDR3 gives the full variable domain: DAGVTQSPTHLIKTRGQQVTLRCSPISGHKSVSWYQQVLGQGPQFIFQYYEKEERGRGNFPDRFSARQFPNYSSELNVNALLLGDSALYLCASSEFRSGELFFGEGSRLTVL.

The V call is TRBV15, the J call TRBJ1-1, with no clear D. The CDR3 is 14 amino acids. Germline CDR1 and CDR2: LNHNV and YYDKDF (reference sequence). V was shortened by 5 bases and J by 5 bases, with 15 bases between the two germline ends. As DNA, the CDR3 is TGTGCCACCAGCGCCTCGATGGAGGCAACTGAAGCTTTCTTT. The encoded protein is CATSASMEATEAFF. Using reference TRBV15 and TRBJ1-1 for the parts outside the CDR3, the full variable domain is DAMVIQNPRYQVTQFGKPVTLSCSQTLNHNVMYWYQQKSSQAPKLLFHYYDKDFNNEADTPDNFQSRRPNTSFCFLDIRSPGLGDTAMYLCATSASMEATEAFFGQGTRLTVV.

This clonotype was detected a few times. This chain joins TRBV4-2 and TRBJ1-2; possibly TRBD1 for D (5 bases). Trimming took 4 bases from V and 2 from J, leaving 11 bases between them. Germline V gene data show CDR1 as LGHNA and CDR2 as YNFKEQ. This CDR3 comprises 14 residues. DNA for the CDR3: TGTGCCAGCAGCCGGGGGGACGCCAACTATGGCTACACCTTC. It is translated as CASSRGDANYGYTF.

This clonotype was seen repeatedly, ten times or more. The J gene is TRBJ2-1, the V gene TRBV7-8; the match to TRBD2 covers 13 bases. Germline V CDR1 and CDR2: SGHVS, FQNEAQ. There are 18 residues in the CDR3. V lost 4 bases, J lost 1 base, and 7 bases stayed unmatched. This CDR3 is CASSYWTSGSGSYNEQFF. CDR3 nucleotides: TGTGCCAGCAGCTATTGGACTAGCGGGAGCGGGTCCTACAATGAGCAGTTCTTC.

This sequence joins TRBV20-1 and TRBJ2-1; no definite D call. This CDR3 is 12 amino acids long. The germline V gene encodes CDR1 DFQATT and CDR2 SNEGSKA (reference sequence). CDR3 bases: TGCGGTGGGGAATGCTCCTACAATGAGCAGTTCTTC. Protein product: CGGECSYNEQFF.

This clonotype was counted ten times or more. The chain couples TRBV28 to TRBJ2-7; D is unresolved. Trimming removed 5 bases at V and 3 bases at J, with 11 bases between. In germline, CDR1 is MDHEN, CDR2 SYDVKM. The CDR3 is 13 amino acids. CDR3 bases: TGTGCCAGCAGTCCAATACCTAACTACGAGCAGTACTTC. Translation: CASSPIPNYEQYF.

This clonotype was seen ten or more times. The genes are TRBV9 and TRBJ2-2, with 8 bases that match TRBD2. The CDR3 is 16 amino acids. Germline V gene lookup returns CDR1 SGDLS and CDR2 YYNGEE. The J segment lost 2 bases and the V segment lost 0 bases, leaving 3 bases of the junction unmatched. CDR3 DNA: TGTGCCAGCAGCGTAGCAAGCGGGGGAAACACCGGGGAGCTGTTTTTT. It translates to CASSVASGGNTGELFF.

The chain employs TRBV5-1 and TRBJ2-3; TRBD1 aligns across 9 bases. The V and J ends lost 3 bases and 6 bases, in that order; junction bases with no gene match: 14. Germline CDR1 reads SGHRS; CDR2 reads YFSETQ. There are 17 residues in the CDR3. CDR3 coding DNA: TGCGCCAGCAGCTGGGGGACAGGGCGAACGGGCCGGGATACGCAGTATTTT. Amino acid sequence: CASSWGTGRTGRDTQYF.

In this sample, this clonotype turned up many times. The CDR3 sequence: CASSLEGLRKNIQYF. CDR3 sequence (DNA): TGTGCCAGCAGCTTGGAGGGTTTGAGGAAAAACATTCAGTACTTC. The V gene is TRBV5-6, the J gene TRBJ2-4; D is unresolved. The CDR3 extends over 15 amino acids. The V gene lost 0 bases and the J gene lost 4 bases, with 11 bases spanning the gap. Germline loops: CDR1 SGHDT, CDR2 YYEEEE.

The table lists this clonotype with many counts. The chain carries TRBV5-1 and TRBJ2-1; TRBD2 matches 9 bases. Germline V gene lookup returns CDR1 SGHRS and CDR2 YFSETQ. CDR3 length: 14 residues. With V trimmed by 7 bases and J by 4 bases, 6 bases remained unmatched. The CDR3 is CASSSGKSYNEQFF. The CDR3 DNA is TGCGCCAGCTCTAGCGGGAAAAGTTACAATGAGCAGTTCTTC.

In this sample, this clonotype turned up many times. The gene calls are TRBV4-3 and TRBJ2-2; weak D call: TRBD2 (6 bases). Trimming took 4 bases from V and 2 from J, leaving 11 bases between them. Germline lookup yields CDR1 LGHNA and CDR2 YSLEER. This CDR3 comprises 15 residues. The chain's CDR3 is CASSRDSLNTGELFF. The CDR3 DNA reads as TGCGCCAGCAGCCGGGACTCCCTAAACACCGGGGAGCTGTTTTTT.

This clonotype appeared many times. The gene calls are TRBV6-1 and TRBJ1-5; 7 nucleotides line up with TRBD1. The junction had 5 bases not matched to a gene; V was cut back by 3 bases and J by 6 bases. This CDR3 contains 14 residues. Germline CDR1 reads MNHNS; CDR2 reads SASEGT. CDR3 bases: TGTGCCAGCAGTGAGACAGGGCCGGTTCAGCCCCAGCATTTT. Translated: CASSETGPVQPQHF.

This clonotype was recorded many times. The chain joins TRBV7-8 to TRBJ2-1; D remains ambiguous. The germline V gene encodes CDR1 SGHVS and CDR2 FQNEAQ. V was shortened by 1 base and J by 0 bases, with 4 bases between the two germline ends. The CDR3 totals 14 residues. The DNA of the CDR3 is TGTGCCAGCAGCTTAGTTCCCTCCTACAATGAGCAGTTCTTC. Its translation: CASSLVPSYNEQFF.

This clonotype was picked up many times. The gene calls are TRBV4-1 and TRBJ2-1; 8 nucleotides align to TRBD2. V lost 1 base and J lost 2; bases outside the gene matches: 4. This CDR3 has 16 residues. The germline V gene encodes CDR1 MGHRA and CDR2 YSYEKL. In nucleotides, the CDR3 is TGCGCCAGCAGCCAAGCTGGACTAGCTACCTACAATGAGCAGTTCTTC. It specifies CASSQAGLATYNEQFF.